A single sample gave rise to the 27 T cell receptor beta chains below, sequenced in a study of blood T cell repertoires in COVID-19. Measured with immunoSEQ multiplex PCR; TCRdb has only the in-frame clones, and not every one. This sample has 200,000 to 250,000 clones; about four fifths occur once, and the top ten carry around 3.5%. The source material was peripheral blood. These receptors were collected from a woman aged 18-29 years with acute or convalescent COVID-19.

This clone turned up a few times. The genes are TRBV6-1 and TRBJ2-1; a possible D gene is TRBD1 (6 bases). The V gene's germline CDR1 is MNHNS and CDR2 SASEGT. This CDR3 is built from 15 residues. Trimming took 5 bases from V and 8 from J, leaving 19 bases between them. The CDR3 DNA reads as TGTGCCAGCAGTTCCACGAGTACAGGGCGCGATGAGCAGTTCTTC. Its protein is CASSSTSTGRDEQFF.

The chain recombines TRBV10-3 with TRBJ2-6; the match to TRBD1 covers 7 bases. V was pared by 6 bases and J by 2 bases, with 4 bases of the junction left unmatched. The CDR3 contains 15 residues. The germline gives CDR1 ENHRY, CDR2 SYGVKD. The CDR3 bases are TGTGCCATCAGCGACAGGGTTCCTGGGGCCAACGTCCTGACTTTC. Translated: CAISDRVPGANVLTF.

The chain combines TRBV19 with TRBJ1-6; 7 nucleotides align to TRBD1. Trimming cost V 7 bases and J 5 bases; bases outside gene matches: 8. Per germline, CDR1 LNHDA and CDR2 SQIVND (reference sequence). This CDR3 is built from 15 residues. CDR3 sequence (DNA): TGTGCCAGTAACCCCCCGGGACAGAATAATTCACCCCTCCACTTT. It encodes CASNPPGQNNSPLHF.

V usage is TRBV2 and J usage is TRBJ2-5, with 7 bases matching TRBD1. Per germline, CDR1 SNHLY and CDR2 FYNNEI. CDR3 length: 13 residues. Germline trimming cut 6 bases from V and 2 bases from J; bases unmatched to any gene: 3. This CDR3 reads CASRRDRQETQYF. The CDR3 nucleotides are TGTGCCAGCAGGAGGGACAGACAAGAGACCCAGTACTTC.

The V gene is TRBV6-5, the J gene TRBJ1-5; D is unresolved. Germline V gene data show CDR1 as MNHEY and CDR2 as SVGAGI. The CDR3 consists of 14 residues. V dropped 0 bases and J dropped 3 bases, with 6 bases sitting between them. The CDR3 is CASSYSSDNQPQHF. The DNA of the CDR3 is TGTGCCAGCAGTTACTCGTCAGACAATCAGCCCCAGCATTTT.

The chain is built from TRBV27 and TRBJ2-1, with TRBD2 identical over 13 bases. CDR3 length equals 16 residues. Germline CDR1 is MNHEY and CDR2 is SMNVEV (reference sequence). V shed 2 bases, J shed 7 bases, and the junction held 5 bases outside the gene matches. Here the CDR3 reads CASSLRGTSGKNEQFF. The CDR3 DNA is TGTGCCAGCAGTTTAAGGGGGACTAGCGGGAAAAATGAGCAGTTCTTC.

The chain uses TRBV18 and TRBJ2-5, with D maybe TRBD1 (5 bases). V lost 4 bases and J 3 bases, leaving 9 bases between the germline ends. The CDR3 runs 13 residues. Germline V gene sequence: CDR1 KGHSH, CDR2 LQKENI. The CDR3 sequence is CASSLRTKETQYF. DNA of the CDR3: TGTGCCAGCTCACTACGGACAAAAGAGACCCAGTACTTC.

The chain combines TRBV28 with TRBJ2-7; maybe TRBD2 (6 bases). The CDR3 contains 15 residues. The germline CDR1 and CDR2 sequences are MDHEN and SYDVKM. The V gene lost 5 bases and the J gene lost 3 bases, with 17 bases spanning the gap. The CDR3 sequence is CASSPPAGTNYEQYF. The CDR3 coding sequence is TGTGCCAGCAGTCCCCCGGCGGGAACCAACTACGAGCAGTACTTC.

The V gene is TRBV7-2, the J gene TRBJ1-2, with TRBD1 matching over 9 bases. The CDR3 is 18 amino acids. Germline CDR1 SGHTA, CDR2 FQGNSA. Germline trimming cut 3 bases from V and 4 bases from J; bases unmatched to any gene: 15. The DNA of the CDR3 is TGTGCCAGCAGCTTCTCCTCGGGACAGGGAGGTTATAGCTATGGCTACACCTTC. Protein product: CASSFSSGQGGYSYGYTF.

V usage is TRBV29-1 and J usage is TRBJ1-5; tentative D call: TRBD1 (5 bases). The CDR3 runs to 12 residues. CDR1 is SQVTM and CDR2 is ANQGSEA in the germline V gene. Trimming stripped 6 bases from V and 4 bases from J, with 10 bases between. This chain's CDR3 is CSVGGVNQPQHF. The CDR3 nucleotides are TGCAGCGTGGGGGGGGTGAATCAGCCCCAGCATTTT.

The count of this clone is one. The V and J genes are TRBV15 and TRBJ2-7; TRBD1 aligns across 9 bases. The CDR3 spans 15 residues. The J segment lost 3 bases and the V segment lost 1 base, leaving 4 bases of the junction unmatched. The V gene's germline CDR1 is LNHNV and CDR2 YYDKDF (reference sequence). CDR3 in DNA: TGTGCCACCAGCAGAGGCCCGGGACAGGGCTACGAGCAGTACTTC. Its translation: CATSRGPGQGYEQYF. The full variable domain, rest sourced from reference TRBV15 and TRBJ2-7, is DAMVIQNPRYQVTQFGKPVTLSCSQTLNHNVMYWYQQKSSQAPKLLFHYYDKDFNNEADTPDNFQSRRPNTSFCFLDIRSPGLGDTAMYLCATSRGPGQGYEQYFGPGTRLTVT.

This chain connects TRBV4-2 to TRBJ2-2; TRBD2 might be the D (6 bases). With 3 bases removed from V and 5 bases from J, the gap between germline ends came to 16 bases. CDR1 is LGHNA, CDR2 YNFKEQ, per germline. The CDR3 extends over 16 amino acids. CDR3 sequence: CASSHPWGSGTGELFF. In nucleotides, the CDR3 is TGTGCCAGCAGCCACCCCTGGGGTAGCGGAACCGGGGAGCTGTTTTTT.

This chain connects TRBV3-1 (or the pseudogene TRBV3-2) to TRBJ1-1; 8 nucleotides agree with TRBD1. CDR1 is LGHDT and CDR2 is YNNKEL in the germline V gene (reference sequence). V was pared by 4 bases and J by 5 bases, with 3 bases of the junction left unmatched. This CDR3 has 13 amino acids. In nucleotides, the CDR3 is TGTGCCAGCAGCCTGCACAGGGGGACTGAAGCTTTCTTT. This sequence encodes CASSLHRGTEAFF.

This clone is a singleton in its sample. The chain couples TRBV14 to TRBJ1-6, with D perhaps matching TRBD1 (6 bases). CDR1 and CDR2 from the germline V gene are SGHDN and FVKESK. The CDR3 has 15 residues. The V end lost 2 bases, the J end lost 8 bases, and 13 bases lay between the germline ends. CDR3 sequence (DNA): TGTGCCAGCAGCCAATCTCAGGGGAGGGATTCACCCCTCCACTTT. It is translated as CASSQSQGRDSPLHF.

This clone came up once. The chain is built from TRBV30 and TRBJ2-1; TRBD1 might be the D (6 bases). V dropped 2 bases and J dropped 7 bases, with 15 bases sitting between them. Germline lookup yields CDR1 GTSNPN and CDR2 SVGIG (reference sequence). This CDR3 is built from 14 residues. In DNA, the CDR3 is TGTGCCTGGAGTATAGGGGGTACGGTGAATGAGCAGTTCTTC. This translates into CAWSIGGTVNEQFF. Variable domain in full (rest from reference TRBV30 and TRBJ2-1): SQTIHQWPATLVQPVGSPLSLECTVEGTSNPNLYWYRQAAGRGLQLLFYSVGIGQISSEVPQNLSASRPQDRQFILSSKKLLLSDSGFYLCAWSIGGTVNEQFFGPGTRLTVL.

In DNA form, the CDR3 reads TGCGCCAGCAGCTTGGGGGGACAGGACTATGGCTACACCTTC. Residues: CASSLGGQDYGYTF. The chain employs TRBV5-1 and TRBJ1-2; 8 bases line up with TRBD1. The CDR3 is 14 residues long. CDR1 SGHRS and CDR2 YFSETQ come from the germline V gene. V was clipped by 0 bases and J by 3 bases; unmatched bases: 1.

The V call is TRBV7-9, the J call TRBJ2-7; D not certain. The CDR3 has 12 amino acids. The germline V gene encodes CDR1 SEHNR and CDR2 FQNEAQ (reference sequence). Trimming took 3 bases from V and 1 from J, leaving 4 bases between them. This CDR3 is CASSLQSYEQYF. For the CDR3, the DNA is TGTGCCAGCAGCTTGCAGTCCTACGAGCAGTACTTC.

The chain is built from TRBV5-6 and TRBJ2-3, with 9 bases aligning to TRBD2. The CDR3 runs to 18 residues. Germline V gene data show CDR1 as SGHDT and CDR2 as YYEEEE. With V trimmed by 0 bases and J by 0 bases, 8 bases remained unmatched. DNA of the CDR3: TGTGCCAGCAGCTTGGGATCCGGACTAGCGCCAAGCACAGATACGCAGTATTTT. As protein: CASSLGSGLAPSTDTQYF.

This rearrangement joins TRBV5-8 to TRBJ2-2; D may be TRBD1 (6 bases). CDR3 length: 13 residues. Germline V gene data show CDR1 as SGHTS and CDR2 as YDEGEE. Trimming removed 4 bases from V and 4 bases from J, with 8 bases in between. The CDR3 protein is CASSVRGTGELFF. In DNA form, the CDR3 reads TGTGCCAGCAGCGTCAGGGGCACCGGGGAGCTGTTTTTT.

The rearrangement uses TRBV28 and TRBJ2-3; 7 bases fit TRBD2. V lost 4 bases to trimming and J lost 7 bases; unmatched junction nucleotides: 20. The CDR3 has 18 amino acids. CDR1 and CDR2 from the germline V gene are MDHEN and SYDVKM. CDR3 residues: CASSYEGIRAGAPYTQYF. The CDR3 DNA is TGTGCCAGCAGTTATGAGGGTATAAGGGCGGGAGCCCCCTATACGCAGTATTTT. Variable domain in full (rest from reference TRBV28 and TRBJ2-3): DVKVTQSSRYLVKRTGEKVFLECVQDMDHENMFWYRQDPGLGLRLIYFSYDVKMKEKGDIPEGYSVSREKKERFSLILESASTNQTSMYLCASSYEGIRAGAPYTQYFGPGTRLTVL.

This chain joins TRBV13 and TRBJ2-2; D unresolved. CDR3 length: 14 residues. Trimming removed 4 bases from V and 3 bases from J, with 9 bases in between. Germline CDR1 reads PRHDT; CDR2 reads FYEKMQ (reference sequence). CDR3 DNA sequence: TGTGCCAGCAGCTCCGGTTTTGACACCGGGGAGCTGTTTTTT. Protein sequence: CASSSGFDTGELFF.

This clone was detected only once. V usage is TRBV15 and J usage is TRBJ2-7; D is perhaps TRBD2 (6 bases). CDR1 LNHNV and CDR2 YYDKDF come from the germline V gene (reference sequence). The ends were cut back, 4 bases at V and 2 bases at J, with 18 bases in the middle. The CDR3 has 16 residues. The CDR3 nucleotides read TGTGCCACCAGCATCCTCCGGGACGGGGGACCCTACGAGCAGTACTTC. Translation: CATSILRDGGPYEQYF.

The rearrangement joins TRBV5-1 to TRBJ2-7; 8 bases match TRBD1. The CDR3 has 13 residues. V trimming: 4 bases; J trimming: 3 bases; junction bases outside the gene matches: 3. The germline V gene encodes CDR1 SGHRS and CDR2 YFSETQ. The DNA of the CDR3 is TGCGCCAGCAGCGCCGGGACAGGCTACGAGCAGTACTTC. Residues: CASSAGTGYEQYF.

The chain has TRBV3-1 (or the pseudogene TRBV3-2) and TRBJ1-5; D ambiguous. The CDR3 is made up of 14 amino acids. Germline V gene sequence: CDR1 LGHDT, CDR2 YNNKEL (reference sequence). Trimming removed 2 bases at V and 7 bases at J, with 12 bases between. The CDR3 is CASSQSFGGQPQHF. The CDR3 region has the DNA TGTGCCAGCAGCCAAAGTTTCGGAGGGCAGCCCCAGCATTTT.

This chain uses TRBV5-5 with TRBJ2-5; D unclear. Germline V gene sequence: CDR1 SGHKS, CDR2 YYEKEE (reference sequence). The length of the CDR3 is 16 residues. The V gene lost 2 bases and the J gene lost 2 bases, with 16 bases spanning the gap. CDR3: CASSLSPRKHQETQYF. CDR3 in DNA: TGTGCCAGCAGCTTAAGTCCTAGAAAGCATCAAGAGACCCAGTACTTC.

The chain couples TRBV6-6 to TRBJ1-3; D possibly corresponds to TRBD1 (6 bases). V was pared by 6 bases and J by 0 bases, with 15 bases between. The germline V gene has CDR1 MNHNY and CDR2 SVGAGI (reference sequence). The CDR3 sequence is 16 residues long. The DNA of the CDR3 is TGTGCCAGCAGCCGACTTGGACAGAGCTCTGGAAACACCATATATTTT. Translated: CASSRLGQSSGNTIYF.

The chain combines TRBV7-2 with TRBJ2-3, with D possibly being TRBD1 (5 bases). CDR1 and CDR2 (germline): SGHTA, FQGNSA. Trimming pared 4 bases from V and 8 bases from J, leaving 13 bases between. The CDR3 sequence is 13 residues long. The DNA for the CDR3 is TGTGCCAGCAGCTCAAACCAGGGCGTTACGCAGTATTTT. Amino acids: CASSSNQGVTQYF. Using reference TRBV7-2 and TRBJ2-3 for the parts outside the CDR3, the full variable domain is GAGVSQSPSNKVTEKGKDVELRCDPISGHTALYWYRQSLGQGLEFLIYFQGNSAPDKSGLPSDRFSAERTGGSVSTLTIQRTQQEDSAVYLCASSSNQGVTQYFGPGTRLTVL.